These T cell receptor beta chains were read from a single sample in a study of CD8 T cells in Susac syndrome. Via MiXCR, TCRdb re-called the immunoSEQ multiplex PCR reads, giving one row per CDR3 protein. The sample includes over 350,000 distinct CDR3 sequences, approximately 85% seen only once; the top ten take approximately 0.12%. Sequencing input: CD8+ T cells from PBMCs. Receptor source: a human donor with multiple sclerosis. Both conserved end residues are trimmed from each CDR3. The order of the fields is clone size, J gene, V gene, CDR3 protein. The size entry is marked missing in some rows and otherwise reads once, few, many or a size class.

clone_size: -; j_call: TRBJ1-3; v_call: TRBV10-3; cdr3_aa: AISETGELNTIY
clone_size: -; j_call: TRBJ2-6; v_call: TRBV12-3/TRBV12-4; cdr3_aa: ASSLAPMTLRANVLT
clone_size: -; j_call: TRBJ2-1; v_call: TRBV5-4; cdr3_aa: ASSLAGEEQF
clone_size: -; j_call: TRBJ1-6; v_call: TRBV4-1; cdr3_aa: ASSHISDGDSPLH
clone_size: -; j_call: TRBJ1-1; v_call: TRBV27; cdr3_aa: ASSFPPGGEAF
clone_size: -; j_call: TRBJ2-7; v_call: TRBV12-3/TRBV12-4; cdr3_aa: ASSLAGGGVGYEQY
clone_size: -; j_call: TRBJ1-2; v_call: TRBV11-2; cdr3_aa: ASSPVRGHYGYT
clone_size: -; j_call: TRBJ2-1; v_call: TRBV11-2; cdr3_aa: ASSHDPSGQF
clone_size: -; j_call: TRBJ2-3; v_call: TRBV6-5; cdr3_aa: ASSYETSGGAYTDTQY
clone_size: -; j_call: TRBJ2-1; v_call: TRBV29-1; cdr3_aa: SAYYYNEQF
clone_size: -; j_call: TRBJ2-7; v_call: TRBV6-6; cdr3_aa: ASSSKGWDEQY
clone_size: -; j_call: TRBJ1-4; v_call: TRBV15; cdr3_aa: ATSGVKDGHNEKLF
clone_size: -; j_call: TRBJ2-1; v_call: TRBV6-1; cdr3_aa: ASSDIPMGLAGAPNEQF
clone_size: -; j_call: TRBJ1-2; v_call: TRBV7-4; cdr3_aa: ASSWGTGYT
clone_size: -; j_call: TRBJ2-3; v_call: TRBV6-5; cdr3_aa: ASSYTGQGTDTQY
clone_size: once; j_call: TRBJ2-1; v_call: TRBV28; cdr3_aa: ASSFATWGWNEQF
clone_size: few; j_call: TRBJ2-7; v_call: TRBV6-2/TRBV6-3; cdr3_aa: ASSYSGDRGREQY
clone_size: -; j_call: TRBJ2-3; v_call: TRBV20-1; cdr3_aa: SARDPGLAEFTDTQY
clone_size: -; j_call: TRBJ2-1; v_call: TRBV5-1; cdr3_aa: ASSLGDHGGNEQF
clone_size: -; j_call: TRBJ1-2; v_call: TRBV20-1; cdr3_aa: SASVPGGANYGYT
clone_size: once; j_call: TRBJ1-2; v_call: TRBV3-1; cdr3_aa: ASSQAVLQIYGYT
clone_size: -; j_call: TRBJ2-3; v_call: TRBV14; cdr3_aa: ASSQERGSLFQY
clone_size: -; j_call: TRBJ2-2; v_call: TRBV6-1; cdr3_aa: ASRPRGSRYTGELF
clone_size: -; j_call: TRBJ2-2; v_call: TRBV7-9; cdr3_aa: ASSYPRDRHTGELF
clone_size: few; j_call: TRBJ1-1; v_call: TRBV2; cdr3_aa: ASNPGPNTEAF
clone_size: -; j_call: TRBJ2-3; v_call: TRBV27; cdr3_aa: ASANTDTQY
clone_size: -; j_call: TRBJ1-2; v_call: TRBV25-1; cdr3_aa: ASSARQYSPYGYT
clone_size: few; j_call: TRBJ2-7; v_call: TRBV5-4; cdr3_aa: ASSLIQGGPIYEQY
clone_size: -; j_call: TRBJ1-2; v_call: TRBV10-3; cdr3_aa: AISESAEPEYGYT
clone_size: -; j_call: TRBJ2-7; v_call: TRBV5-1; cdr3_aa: ASSLASQGYEQY
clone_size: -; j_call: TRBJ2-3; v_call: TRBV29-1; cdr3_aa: STSTDTQY